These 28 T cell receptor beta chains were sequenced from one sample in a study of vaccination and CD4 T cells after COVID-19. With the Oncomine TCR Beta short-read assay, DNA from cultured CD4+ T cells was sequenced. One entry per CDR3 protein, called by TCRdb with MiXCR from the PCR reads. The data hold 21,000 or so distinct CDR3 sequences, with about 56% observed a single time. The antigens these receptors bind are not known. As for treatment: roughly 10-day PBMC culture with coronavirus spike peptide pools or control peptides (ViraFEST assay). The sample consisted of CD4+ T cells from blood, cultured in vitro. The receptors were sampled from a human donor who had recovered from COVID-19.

CDR3 sequence reads: CASSWDRGYGYTF. In DNA form, the CDR3 reads TGTGCCAGCAGCTGGGACAGGGGGTATGGCTACACCTTC. The rearrangement links TRBV7-9 to TRBJ1-2, with 11 nucleotides matching TRBD1. Trimming at V came to 4 bases and at J to 5 bases, leaving 0 bases not matched to a gene. Germline CDR1 and CDR2: SEHNR and FQNEAQ (reference sequence). CDR3 length: 13 amino acids.

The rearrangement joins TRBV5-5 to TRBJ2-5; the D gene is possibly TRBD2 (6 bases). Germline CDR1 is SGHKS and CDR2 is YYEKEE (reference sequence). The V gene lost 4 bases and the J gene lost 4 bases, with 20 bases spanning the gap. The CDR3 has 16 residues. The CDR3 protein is CASSPAGGQGGETQYF. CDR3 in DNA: TGTGCCAGCAGCCCCGCCGGAGGGCAGGGAGGAGAGACCCAGTACTTC.

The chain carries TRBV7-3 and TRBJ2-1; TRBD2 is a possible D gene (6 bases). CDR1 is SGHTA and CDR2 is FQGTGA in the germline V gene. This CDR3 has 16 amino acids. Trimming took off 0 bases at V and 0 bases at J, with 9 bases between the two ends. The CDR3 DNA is TGTGCCAGCAGCTTAACTCAGGGAGGCTCCTACAATGAGCAGTTCTTC. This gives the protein CASSLTQGGSYNEQFF.

CDR3: CASSLRLDRVREAFF. The CDR3 nucleotides are TGTGCCAGCAGTCTCCGACTTGACAGGGTTCGGGAAGCTTTCTTT. The J gene is TRBJ1-1, the V gene TRBV6-1; 7 bases line up with TRBD1. This CDR3 has 15 amino acids. J lost 8 bases, V lost 5 bases, and 14 bases had no gene match. The V gene's germline CDR1 is MNHNS and CDR2 SASEGT.

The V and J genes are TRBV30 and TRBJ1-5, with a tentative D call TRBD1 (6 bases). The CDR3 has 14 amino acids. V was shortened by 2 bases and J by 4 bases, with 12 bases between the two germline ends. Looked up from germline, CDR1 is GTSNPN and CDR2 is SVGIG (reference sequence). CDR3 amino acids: CAWSRSQGNQPQHF. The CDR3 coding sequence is TGTGCCTGGAGTAGATCACAGGGTAATCAGCCCCAGCATTTT. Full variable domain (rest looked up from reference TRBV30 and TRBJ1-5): SQTIHQWPATLVQPVGSPLSLECTVEGTSNPNLYWYRQAAGRGLQLLFYSVGIGQISSEVPQNLSASRPQDRQFILSSKKLLLSDSGFYLCAWSRSQGNQPQHFGDGTRLSIL.

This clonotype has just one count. The CDR3 DNA is TGTGCCTGGAGTGTTGATCCTGTGAACACCGGGGAGCTGTTTTTT. The encoded protein is CAWSVDPVNTGELFF. The chain couples TRBV30 to TRBJ2-2; D remains ambiguous. In germline, CDR1 is GTSNPN, CDR2 SVGIG (reference sequence). V dropped 0 bases and J dropped 1 base, with 9 bases sitting between them. There are 15 residues in the CDR3.

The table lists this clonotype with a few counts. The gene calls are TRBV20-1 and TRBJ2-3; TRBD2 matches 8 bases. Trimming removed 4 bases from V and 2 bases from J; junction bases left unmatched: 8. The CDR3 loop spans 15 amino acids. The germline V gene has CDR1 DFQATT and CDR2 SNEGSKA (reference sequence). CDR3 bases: TGCAGTGCTACAGTCGGGACTAGATTCACAGATACGCAGTATTTT. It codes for CSATVGTRFTDTQYF.

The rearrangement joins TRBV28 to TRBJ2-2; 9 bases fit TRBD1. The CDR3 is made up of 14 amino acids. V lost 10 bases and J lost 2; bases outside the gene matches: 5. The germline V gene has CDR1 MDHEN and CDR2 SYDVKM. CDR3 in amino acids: CAMSQGANTGELFF. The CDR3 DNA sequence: TGTGCCATGTCACAGGGGGCCAACACCGGGGAGCTGTTTTTT.

This CDR3 is CASRKTSGLHQETQYF. The CDR3 DNA reads TGTGCCAGCAGGAAGACATCGGGACTTCACCAAGAGACCCAGTACTTC. The chain uses TRBV11-2 and TRBJ2-5, with D possibly matching TRBD2 (6 bases). Germline CDR1 reads SGHAT; CDR2 reads FQNNGV. V gave up 6 bases and J gave up 0 bases, with 17 bases separating them. The CDR3 has 16 amino acids.

The CDR3: CSAGPLSSYNEQFF. The DNA of the CDR3 is TGCAGTGCCGGCCCTTTAAGCTCCTACAATGAGCAGTTCTTC. The rearrangement links TRBV20-1 to TRBJ2-1; D is uncertain. The CDR3 consists of 14 residues. CDR1 DFQATT and CDR2 SNEGSKA come from the germline V gene (reference sequence). Trimming shortened V by 6 bases and J by 0 bases, and 12 bases separated the two germline ends.

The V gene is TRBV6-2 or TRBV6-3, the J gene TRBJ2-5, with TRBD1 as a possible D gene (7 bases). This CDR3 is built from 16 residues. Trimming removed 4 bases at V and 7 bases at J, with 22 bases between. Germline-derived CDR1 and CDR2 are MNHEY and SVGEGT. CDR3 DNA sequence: TGTGCCAGCAGTTCGTTGACAGGGATGTCCGGGGGGACCCAGTACTTC. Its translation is CASSSLTGMSGGTQYF.

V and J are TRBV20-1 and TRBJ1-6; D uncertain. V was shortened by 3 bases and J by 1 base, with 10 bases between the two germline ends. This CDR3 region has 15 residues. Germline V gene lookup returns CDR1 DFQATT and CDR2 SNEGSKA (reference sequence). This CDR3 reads CSARGSLSYNSPLHF. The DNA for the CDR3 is TGCAGTGCTAGGGGGAGTTTATCCTATAATTCACCCCTCCACTTT.

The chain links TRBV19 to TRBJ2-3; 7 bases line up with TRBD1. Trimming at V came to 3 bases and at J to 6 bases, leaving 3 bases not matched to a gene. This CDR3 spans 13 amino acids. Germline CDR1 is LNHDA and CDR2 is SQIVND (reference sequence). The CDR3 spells CASSMGQLDTQYF. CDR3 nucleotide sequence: TGTGCCAGTAGTATGGGACAGTTGGATACGCAGTATTTT.

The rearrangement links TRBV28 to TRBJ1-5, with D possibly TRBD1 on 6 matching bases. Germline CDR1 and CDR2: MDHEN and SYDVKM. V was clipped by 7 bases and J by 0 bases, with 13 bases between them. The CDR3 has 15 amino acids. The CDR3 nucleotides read TGTGCCAGCAATTATGCGGGGGCTAGCAATCAGCCCCAGCATTTT. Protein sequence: CASNYAGASNQPQHF.

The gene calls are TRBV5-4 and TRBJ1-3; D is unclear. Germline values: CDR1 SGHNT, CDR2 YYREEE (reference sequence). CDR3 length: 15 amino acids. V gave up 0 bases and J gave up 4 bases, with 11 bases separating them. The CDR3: CASSLGQDPGNTIYF. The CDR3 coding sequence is TGTGCCAGCAGCTTGGGGCAGGACCCGGGAAACACCATATATTTT. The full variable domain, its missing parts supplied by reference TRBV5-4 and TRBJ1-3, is ETGVTQSPTHLIKTRGQQVTLRCSSQSGHNTVSWYQQALGQGPQFIFQYYREEENGRGNFPPRFSGLQFPNYSSELNVNALELDDSALYLCASSLGQDPGNTIYFGEGSWLTVV.

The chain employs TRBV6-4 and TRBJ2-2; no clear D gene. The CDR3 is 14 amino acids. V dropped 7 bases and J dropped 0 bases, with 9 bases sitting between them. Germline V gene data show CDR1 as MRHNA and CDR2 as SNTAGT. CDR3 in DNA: TGTGCCAGCACTTTTTCCGCGAACACCGGGGAGCTGTTTTTT. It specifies CASTFSANTGELFF.

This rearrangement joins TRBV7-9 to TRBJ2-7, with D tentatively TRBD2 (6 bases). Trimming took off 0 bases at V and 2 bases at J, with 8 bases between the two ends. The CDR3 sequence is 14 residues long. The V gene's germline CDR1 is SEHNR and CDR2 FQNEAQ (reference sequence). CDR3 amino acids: CASSLAGGAYEQYF. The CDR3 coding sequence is TGTGCCAGCAGCTTAGCGGGAGGAGCCTACGAGCAGTACTTC. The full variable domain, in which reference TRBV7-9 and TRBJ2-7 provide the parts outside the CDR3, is DTGVSQNPRHKITKRGQNVTFRCDPISEHNRLYWYRQTLGQGPEFLTYFQNEAQLEKSRLLSDRFSAERPKGSFSTLEIQRTEQGDSAMYLCASSLAGGAYEQYFGPGTRLTVT.

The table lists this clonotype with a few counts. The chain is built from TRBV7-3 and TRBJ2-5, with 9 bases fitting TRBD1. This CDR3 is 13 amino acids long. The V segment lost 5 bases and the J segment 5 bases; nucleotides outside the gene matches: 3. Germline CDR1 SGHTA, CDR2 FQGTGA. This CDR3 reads CASSLGQGETQYF. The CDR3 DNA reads TGTGCCAGCAGCCTTGGACAGGGGGAGACCCAGTACTTC. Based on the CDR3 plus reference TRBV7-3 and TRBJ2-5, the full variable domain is GAGVSQTPSNKVTEKGKYVELRCDPISGHTALYWYRQSLGQGPEFLIYFQGTGAADDSGLPNDRFFAVRPEGSVSTLKIQRTERGDSAVYLCASSLGQGETQYFGPGTRLLVL.

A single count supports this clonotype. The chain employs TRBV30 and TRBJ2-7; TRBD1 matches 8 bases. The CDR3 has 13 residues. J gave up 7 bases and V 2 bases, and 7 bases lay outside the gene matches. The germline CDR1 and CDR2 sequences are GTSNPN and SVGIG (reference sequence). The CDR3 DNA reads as TGTGCCTGGAGTAGGACAGGGTCGTGGGAGCAGTACTTC. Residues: CAWSRTGSWEQYF. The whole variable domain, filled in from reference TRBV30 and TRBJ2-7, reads SQTIHQWPATLVQPVGSPLSLECTVEGTSNPNLYWYRQAAGRGLQLLFYSVGIGQISSEVPQNLSASRPQDRQFILSSKKLLLSDSGFYLCAWSRTGSWEQYFGPGTRLTVT.

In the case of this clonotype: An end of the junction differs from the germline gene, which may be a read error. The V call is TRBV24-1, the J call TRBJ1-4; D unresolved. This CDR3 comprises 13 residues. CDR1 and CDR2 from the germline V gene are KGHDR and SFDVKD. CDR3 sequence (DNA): TGTGCCACCAGTGATTTTTCTAATGAAAAGCTGTTTTTT. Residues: CATSDFSNEKLFF.

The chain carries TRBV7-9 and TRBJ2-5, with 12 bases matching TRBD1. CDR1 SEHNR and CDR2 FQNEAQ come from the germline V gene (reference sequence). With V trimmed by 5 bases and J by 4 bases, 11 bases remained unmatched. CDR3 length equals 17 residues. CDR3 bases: TGTGCCAGCAGCCTCCCAACCGGGACAGGGGGCGGAGAGACCCAGTACTTC. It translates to CASSLPTGTGGGETQYF.

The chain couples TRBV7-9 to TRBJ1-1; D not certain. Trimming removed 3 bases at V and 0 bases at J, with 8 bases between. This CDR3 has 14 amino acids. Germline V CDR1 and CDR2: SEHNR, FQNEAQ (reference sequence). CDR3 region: CASSLATLNTEAFF. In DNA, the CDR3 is TGTGCCAGCAGCTTGGCGACTTTGAACACTGAAGCTTTCTTT.

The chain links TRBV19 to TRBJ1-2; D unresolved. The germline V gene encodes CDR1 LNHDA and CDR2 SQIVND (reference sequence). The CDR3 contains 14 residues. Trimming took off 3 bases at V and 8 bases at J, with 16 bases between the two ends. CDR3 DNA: TGTGCCAGTAGTATCGCCAGCTCGGCGAGGGGCTACACCTTC. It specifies CASSIASSARGYTF.

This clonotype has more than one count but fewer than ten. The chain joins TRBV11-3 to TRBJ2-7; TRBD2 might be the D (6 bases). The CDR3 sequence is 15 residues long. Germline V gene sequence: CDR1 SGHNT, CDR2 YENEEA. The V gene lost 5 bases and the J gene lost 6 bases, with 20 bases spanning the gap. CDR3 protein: CASSPRGGGNSEQYF. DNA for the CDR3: TGTGCCAGCAGCCCCCGGGGAGGCGGGAACTCCGAGCAGTACTTC.

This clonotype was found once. The DNA for the CDR3 is TGTGCCAGCAGCTTATACAGGGGGCGAATTACAGACTCACCCCTCCACTTT. Amino acid sequence: CASSLYRGRITDSPLHF. The chain employs TRBV11-2 and TRBJ1-6; 9 bases match TRBD1. In germline, CDR1 is SGHAT, CDR2 FQNNGV. This CDR3 has 17 residues. Trimming cost V 2 bases and J 10 bases; bases outside gene matches: 12.

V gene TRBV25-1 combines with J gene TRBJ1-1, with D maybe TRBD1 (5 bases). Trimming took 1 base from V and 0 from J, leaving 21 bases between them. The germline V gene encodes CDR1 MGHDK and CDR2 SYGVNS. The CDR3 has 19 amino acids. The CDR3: CASSEFPVRVKSLNTEAFF. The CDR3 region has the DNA TGTGCCAGCAGTGAATTTCCGGTCAGGGTAAAATCGTTGAACACTGAAGCTTTCTTT.

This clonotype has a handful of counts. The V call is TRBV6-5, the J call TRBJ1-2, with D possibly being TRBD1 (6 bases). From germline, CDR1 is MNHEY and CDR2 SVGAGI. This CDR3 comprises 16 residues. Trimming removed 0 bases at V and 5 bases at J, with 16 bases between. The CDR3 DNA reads TGTGCCAGCAGTTACTCGGGGGGGGCCTGGGGATATGGCTACACCTTC. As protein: CASSYSGGAWGYGYTF.

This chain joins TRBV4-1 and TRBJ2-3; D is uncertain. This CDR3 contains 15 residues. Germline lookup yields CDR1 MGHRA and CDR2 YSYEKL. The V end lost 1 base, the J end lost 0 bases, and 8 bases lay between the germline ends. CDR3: CASSQGSPSTDTQYF. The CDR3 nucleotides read TGCGCCAGCAGCCAAGGTTCCCCCAGCACAGATACGCAGTATTTT.